The 9 T cell receptor beta chains reported below all come from one sample, sequenced in a study of CD8 T cells in Susac syndrome. Reverse transcription of 0.5 to 1 ug RNA was performed with random hexamers. TCRdb reprocessed the immunoSEQ multiplex PCR reads via MiXCR and lists one record per CDR3 protein. The table includes 100,000 to 150,000 distinct CDR3 sequences, over 90% detected once. The sequenced sample was CD8+ T cells from PBMCs. The receptors here all came from a human donor with multiple sclerosis.

CDR3 region: CASSVAYRRQSTDTQYF. The CDR3 nucleotides are TGTGCCAGCAGCGTAGCCTACCGGAGACAGAGCACAGATACGCAGTATTTT. The chain has TRBV9 and TRBJ2-3; D may be TRBD1 (5 bases). Trimming took 0 bases from V and 0 from J, leaving 14 bases between them. The CDR3 contains 17 residues. Germline CDR1 is SGDLS and CDR2 is YYNGEE.

This clonotype was seen once. CDR3 nucleotide sequence: TGTGCCAGTAGTATAAGGGCAGGGGGCGTTTACAATGAGCAGTTCTTC. As protein: CASSIRAGGVYNEQFF. This sequence joins TRBV19 and TRBJ2-1; 8 bases align to TRBD1. Unmatched junction bases numbered 7, after V lost 2 bases and J lost 4 bases. Looked up from germline, CDR1 is LNHDA and CDR2 is SQIVND (reference sequence). This CDR3 contains 16 residues.

The gene calls are TRBV5-1 and TRBJ1-4; D is perhaps TRBD1 (5 bases). CDR3 length: 15 residues. Trimming cost V 4 bases and J 0 bases, with 10 bases left between them. Germline CDR1 is SGHRS and CDR2 is YFSETQ. The CDR3 here is CASSRDGATNEKLFF. CDR3 DNA: TGCGCCAGCAGCAGGGACGGGGCAACTAATGAAAAACTGTTTTTT. Combining the CDR3 with reference TRBV5-1 and TRBJ1-4 gives the whole variable domain KAGVTQTPRYLIKTRGQQVTLSCSPISGHRSVSWYQQTPGQGLQFLFEYFSETQRNKGNFPGRFSGRQFSNSRSEMNVSTLELGDSALYLCASSRDGATNEKLFFGSGTQLSVL.

J is TRBJ2-1 and V is TRBV5-1; the D gene is possibly TRBD2 (6 bases). Germline V gene sequence: CDR1 SGHRS, CDR2 YFSETQ. V was clipped by 4 bases and J by 7 bases, with 18 bases between them. CDR3 length: 15 residues. The CDR3, as DNA: TGCGCCAGCAGCCCTCGGTCAGATGGGGGGAATGAGCAGTTCTTC. Translating it yields CASSPRSDGGNEQFF.

The rearrangement joins TRBV10-3 to TRBJ1-2; the match to TRBD1 covers 10 bases. The germline V gene has CDR1 ENHRY and CDR2 SYGVKD. Trimming cost V 3 bases and J 7 bases; bases outside gene matches: 11. This CDR3 is 16 amino acids long. The CDR3 DNA is TGTGCCATCAGTGACTCAGGGACAGGGGCGCCGGGTGGCTACACCTTC. It yields the protein CAISDSGTGAPGGYTF.

This sequence joins TRBV9 and TRBJ2-3; TRBD2 matches 12 bases. Germline CDR1 is SGDLS and CDR2 is YYNGEE. CDR3 size: 20 residues. J was trimmed by 2 bases and V by 0 bases; bases with no gene match: 13. CDR3 coding DNA: TGTGCCAGCAGCGTAGATTTCTGGAGGACTAGCGGGGACGACACAGATACGCAGTATTTT. Protein: CASSVDFWRTSGDDTDTQYF. Looking up the rest from reference TRBV9 and TRBJ2-3 gives the full variable domain: DSGVTQTPKHLITATGQRVTLRCSPRSGDLSVYWYQQSLDQGLQFLIQYYNGEERAKGNILERFSAQQFPDLHSELNLSSLELGDSALYFCASSVDFWRTSGDDTDTQYFGPGTRLTVL.

This chain joins TRBV5-6 and TRBJ2-7; the match to TRBD1 covers 7 bases. Germline assignment: CDR1 SGHDT and CDR2 YYEEEE. The CDR3 is 14 amino acids. With 0 bases clipped from V and 3 bases from J, the junction kept 3 bases outside the gene matches. CDR3 in amino acids: CASSLGTGHYEQYF. CDR3 bases: TGTGCCAGCAGCTTGGGGACAGGCCACTACGAGCAGTACTTC.

This clonotype was picked up one time. The chain employs TRBV20-1 and TRBJ2-7, with 8 bases identical to TRBD2. The CDR3 is 15 amino acids. Germline V CDR1 and CDR2: DFQATT, SNEGSKA (reference sequence). The ends lost 3 bases at V and 3 bases at J; junction bases unmatched: 10. This CDR3 reads CSARDPRGGNYEQYF. In nucleotides, the CDR3 is TGCAGTGCTAGGGACCCCCGGGGGGGGAACTACGAGCAGTACTTC.

This chain uses TRBV7-9 with TRBJ1-3, with TRBD1 identical over 7 bases. Trimming took 5 bases from V and 0 from J; bases not matched to a gene: 10. Germline V gene data show CDR1 as SEHNR and CDR2 as FQNEAQ (reference sequence). The CDR3 covers 17 residues. In DNA form, the CDR3 reads TGTGCCAGCAGCGGTTTACGGGACAGTATCTCTGGAAACACCATATATTTT. Translated, it gives CASSGLRDSISGNTIYF. Combining the CDR3 with reference TRBV7-9 and TRBJ1-3 gives the whole variable domain DTGVSQNPRHKITKRGQNVTFRCDPISEHNRLYWYRQTLGQGPEFLTYFQNEAQLEKSRLLSDRFSAERPKGSFSTLEIQRTEQGDSAMYLCASSGLRDSISGNTIYFGEGSWLTVV.